This entry lists 27 T cell receptor beta chains sequenced from one sample in a study of shared clonotypes between healthy human individuals. Using immunoSEQ multiplex PCR, the repertoire was profiled, and TCRdb retains in-frame clones only, with some absent. The data show roughly 300,000 clones, around 79% seen once. Sequencing was done on a sample of memory CD4+ T cells sorted from blood. Sample subset: CD45RA-negative fraction. The receptors come from a man under 40 in good health.

This chain links TRBV7-6 with TRBJ2-1; 7 bases fit TRBD2. CDR3 size: 16 residues. Germline V gene sequence: CDR1 SGHVS, CDR2 FNYEAQ. The V gene end was trimmed by 5 bases and the J gene end by 2 bases; junction bases not matched to a gene: 9. CDR3 sequence reads: CASSRGGAGAYNEQFF. CDR3 nucleotide sequence: TGTGCCAGCAGCCGTGGAGGGGCGGGAGCCTACAATGAGCAGTTCTTC. The variable domain in full, with the rest retrieved from reference TRBV7-6 and TRBJ2-1, is GAGVSQSPRYKVTKRGQDVALRCDPISGHVSLYWYRQALGQGPEFLTYFNYEAQQDKSGLPNDRFSAERPEGSISTLTIQRTEQRDSAMYRCASSRGGAGAYNEQFFGPGTRLTVL.

In its sample, this clone was seen a few times. This chain links TRBV5-1 with TRBJ1-1; 7 bases line up with TRBD1. V lost 0 bases and J lost 3; bases outside the gene matches: 8. This CDR3 is built from 16 residues. The germline gives CDR1 SGHRS, CDR2 YFSETQ. CDR3 in amino acids: CASSLGTGIMYTEAFF. In DNA form, the CDR3 reads TGCGCCAGCAGCTTGGGGACAGGAATTATGTACACTGAAGCTTTCTTT.

This clone was observed a few times. The chain uses TRBV6-1 and TRBJ2-5, with no clear D. Trimming pared 1 base from V and 7 bases from J, leaving 19 bases between. Germline V CDR1 and CDR2: MNHNS, SASEGT. This CDR3 is 16 amino acids long. CDR3 loop: CASSEVIFGLLGTQYF. The CDR3 coding sequence is TGTGCCAGCAGTGAAGTCATTTTCGGGCTCTTAGGGACCCAGTACTTC.

This clone was seen more than once but under ten times. The chain carries TRBV6-1 and TRBJ1-2, with D maybe TRBD1 (5 bases). Germline V gene data show CDR1 as MNHNS and CDR2 as SASEGT. CDR3 length: 13 residues. V dropped 6 bases and J dropped 8 bases, with 16 bases sitting between them. The CDR3 loop is CASSPGGEQGYTF. The CDR3 DNA follows: TGTGCCAGCAGCCCCGGGGGGGAACAGGGCTACACCTTC.

The J gene is TRBJ1-6, the V gene TRBV30, with 9 bases identical to TRBD1. Germline V lookup: CDR1 GTSNPN, CDR2 SVGIG (reference sequence). Losses at the gene ends were 5 bases for V and 7 bases for J; bases not matched to a gene: 3. The CDR3 is 13 residues long. CDR3 residues: CAWGTGRNSPLHF. As DNA, the CDR3 is TGTGCCTGGGGGACAGGGCGGAATTCACCCCTCCACTTT.

The genes are TRBV19 and TRBJ2-2; 8 bases map to TRBD2. V was pared by 2 bases and J by 1 base, with 6 bases of the junction left unmatched. The CDR3 has 17 residues. Germline values: CDR1 LNHDA, CDR2 SQIVND (reference sequence). The CDR3 reads CASSIRAGVGNTGELFF. The DNA of the CDR3 is TGTGCCAGTAGTATACGAGCGGGAGTAGGGAACACCGGGGAGCTGTTTTTT.

This clone was seen at least ten times. The V and J genes are TRBV5-4 and TRBJ1-1, with 11 nucleotides matching TRBD1. In germline, CDR1 is SGHNT, CDR2 YYREEE (reference sequence). CDR3 length: 15 amino acids. Trimming took 5 bases from V and 0 from J; bases not matched to a gene: 3. The CDR3 DNA reads as TGTGCCAGCAGAGGACAGGGGGCAATGAACACTGAAGCTTTCTTT. Its translation is CASRGQGAMNTEAFF.

The genes are TRBV5-8 and TRBJ2-4, with D perhaps being TRBD1 or TRBD2 (5 bases each). This CDR3 spans 13 amino acids. In germline, CDR1 is SGHTS, CDR2 YDEGEE. V lost 2 bases and J 7 bases, leaving 10 bases between the germline ends. DNA of the CDR3: TGTGCCAGCAGCTTACCAGGGAGTAACATTCAGTACTTC. Translated: CASSLPGSNIQYF.

The V and J genes are TRBV4-3 and TRBJ1-4; no clear D. The CDR3 has 17 residues. Germline V gives CDR1 LGHNA, CDR2 YSLEER. Deletions cut 0 bases from V and 2 bases from J, with 13 bases between. The CDR3 DNA reads TGCGCCAGCAGCCAAGATGAAATAGGAGCTACTAATGAAAAACTGTTTTTT. Its protein is CASSQDEIGATNEKLFF.

The gene calls are TRBV20-1 and TRBJ2-7; D gene unclear. The V gene lost 3 bases and the J gene lost 3 bases, with 6 bases spanning the gap. CDR1 DFQATT and CDR2 SNEGSKA come from the germline V gene (reference sequence). The length of the CDR3 is 11 residues. The CDR3 nucleotides read TGCAGTGCTAGGAACCGCTACGAGCAGTACTTC. Translated: CSARNRYEQYF.

The chain has TRBV10-3 and TRBJ1-5; 7 bases are shared with TRBD1. The trim removed 2 bases at V and 3 bases at J, leaving 7 bases unmatched. This CDR3 spans 16 amino acids. Germline V gene sequence: CDR1 ENHRY, CDR2 SYGVKD. CDR3: CAISEHYDRDNQPQHF. CDR3 sequence (DNA): TGTGCCATCAGTGAGCACTACGACAGGGACAATCAGCCCCAGCATTTT.

This clone occurred once. The chain carries TRBV5-1 and TRBJ2-3, with 13 bases that match TRBD2. V was pared by 5 bases and J by 2 bases, with 5 bases of the junction left unmatched. Germline V gene lookup returns CDR1 SGHRS and CDR2 YFSETQ. The CDR3 is 16 amino acids. CDR3 sequence reads: CASSPGLAGITDTQYF. The CDR3 DNA reads as TGCGCCAGCAGTCCGGGACTAGCGGGGATCACAGATACGCAGTATTTT.

The gene calls are TRBV5-1 and TRBJ2-1; D not certain. The germline gives CDR1 SGHRS, CDR2 YFSETQ. This CDR3 spans 16 amino acids. Trimming shortened V by 5 bases and J by 0 bases, and 15 bases separated the two germline ends. The CDR3 DNA follows: TGCGCCAGCAGGTCGTTTGGTGAGAGCTCCTACAATGAGCAGTTCTTC. It is translated as CASRSFGESSYNEQFF.

A few counts support this clone. J is TRBJ2-7 and V is TRBV9; TRBD2 agrees at 7 bases. V lost 1 base to trimming and J lost 5 bases; unmatched junction nucleotides: 9. This CDR3 is 15 amino acids long. The germline CDR1 and CDR2 sequences are SGDLS and YYNGEE. CDR3 sequence: CASSVSAWEGNEQYF. In nucleotides, the CDR3 is TGTGCCAGCAGCGTATCCGCGTGGGAGGGGAACGAGCAGTACTTC.

In its sample, this clone was seen many times. The chain is built from TRBV7-2 and TRBJ2-7; 7 nucleotides line up with TRBD1. This CDR3 has 14 residues. V gave up 5 bases and J gave up 3 bases; unmatched junction bases: 7. Germline V CDR1 and CDR2: SGHTA, FQGNSA. CDR3 coding DNA: TGTGCCAGCAGCCTCTGGGACAGAAACTACGAGCAGTACTTC. Residues: CASSLWDRNYEQYF.

V and J are TRBV6-5 and TRBJ2-1; D not certain. Deletions cut 6 bases from V and 8 bases from J, with 17 bases between. Per germline, CDR1 MNHEY and CDR2 SVGAGI. The CDR3 spans 14 residues. The CDR3 loop reads CASSASKTGYEQFF. The CDR3 DNA sequence: TGTGCCAGCAGCGCTTCAAAGACTGGGTATGAGCAGTTCTTC.

V and J are TRBV19 and TRBJ1-1; no firm D call. CDR3 size: 14 residues. Trimming stripped 2 bases from V and 0 bases from J, with 7 bases between. Germline-derived CDR1 and CDR2 are LNHDA and SQIVND (reference sequence). CDR3 region: CASSIRHLNTEAFF. In DNA, the CDR3 is TGTGCCAGTAGTATAAGACACTTGAACACTGAAGCTTTCTTT.

This clone was picked up one time. The chain uses TRBV14 and TRBJ2-5, with D possibly being TRBD1 (5 bases). Germline assignment: CDR1 SGHDN and CDR2 FVKESK. The CDR3 runs 16 residues. Trimming took off 0 bases at V and 0 bases at J, with 11 bases between the two ends. As DNA, the CDR3 is TGTGCCAGCAGCCAAGATCTAGGGGCACACCAAGAGACCCAGTACTTC. Encoded protein: CASSQDLGAHQETQYF.

The V gene is TRBV9, the J gene TRBJ1-2; a weak D match, TRBD1 (5 bases). V lost 0 bases and J lost 1, with 10 bases in between. The germline V gene has CDR1 SGDLS and CDR2 YYNGEE. This CDR3 has 15 residues. The CDR3 sequence is CASSVGVGVNYGYTF. CDR3 bases: TGTGCCAGCAGCGTAGGTGTGGGGGTTAACTATGGCTACACCTTC.

This clone appeared a few times. The V gene is TRBV27, the J gene TRBJ2-7; no firm D call. The CDR3 sequence is 15 residues long. Germline assignment: CDR1 MNHEY and CDR2 SMNVEV (reference sequence). With 6 bases removed from V and 0 bases from J, the gap between germline ends came to 15 bases. The chain's CDR3 is CASSRTAMSSYEQYF. The CDR3 coding sequence is TGTGCCAGCAGCCGCACGGCGATGAGCTCCTACGAGCAGTACTTC.

The gene calls are TRBV7-9 and TRBJ1-1; D uncertain. The CDR3 is 16 amino acids. The V gene lost 6 bases and the J gene lost 7 bases, with 24 bases spanning the gap. Germline CDR1 is SEHNR and CDR2 is FQNEAQ (reference sequence). In nucleotides, the CDR3 is TGTGCCAGCAGGTGGGCTCGTCTGTACCACAACGATGAAGCTTTCTTT. Translated, it gives CASRWARLYHNDEAFF.

The rearrangement joins TRBV6-5 to TRBJ2-5, with D unclear. The CDR3 contains 12 residues. Germline V gene lookup returns CDR1 MNHEY and CDR2 SVGAGI. The V end lost 2 bases, the J end lost 5 bases, and 6 bases lay between the germline ends. Here the CDR3 reads CASSYDLETQYF. The CDR3, as DNA: TGTGCCAGCAGTTACGACTTGGAGACCCAGTACTTC.

There are a few counts of this clone. The chain couples TRBV6-1 to TRBJ1-4, with D possibly matching TRBD1 (6 bases). The CDR3 runs 13 residues. From germline, CDR1 is MNHNS and CDR2 SASEGT. The V end lost 3 bases, the J end lost 15 bases, and 17 bases lay between the germline ends. The CDR3 region has the DNA TGTGCCAGCAGTGATGGGGGCAAGGGTTTAATGTTTTTT. Encoded protein: CASSDGGKGLMFF.

This clone was picked up many times. The chain uses TRBV19 and TRBJ1-5, with D perhaps TRBD1 (5 bases). CDR3 length: 15 amino acids. Germline CDR1 is LNHDA and CDR2 is SQIVND (reference sequence). Trimming shortened V by 2 bases and J by 4 bases, and 12 bases separated the two germline ends. This CDR3 is CASSITGTANQPQHF. In DNA, the CDR3 is TGTGCCAGTAGTATAACCGGGACTGCTAATCAGCCCCAGCATTTT.

V usage is TRBV5-4 and J usage is TRBJ2-1; D possibly uses TRBD1 or TRBD2 (5 bases each). Germline V gene data show CDR1 as SGHNT and CDR2 as YYREEE (reference sequence). V was trimmed by 0 bases and J by 1 base, leaving 11 bases between them. CDR3 length: 16 amino acids. CDR3 DNA sequence: TGTGCCAGCAGCTTGGGAGGGTGGGGGTCCTACAATGAGCAGTTCTTC. Amino acids: CASSLGGWGSYNEQFF.

V usage is TRBV27 and J usage is TRBJ2-3; D unresolved. Trimming removed 4 bases from V and 0 bases from J, with 11 bases in between. Germline V gene data show CDR1 as MNHEY and CDR2 as SMNVEV (reference sequence). The CDR3 loop spans 15 amino acids. Here the CDR3 DNA reads TGTGCCAGCAGTTCGGCAGCGACTAGCACAGATACGCAGTATTTT. Amino acids: CASSSAATSTDTQYF.

The rearrangement uses TRBV18 and TRBJ2-5; D not certain. Germline loops: CDR1 KGHSH, CDR2 LQKENI. V was trimmed by 5 bases and J by 2 bases, leaving 6 bases between them. The CDR3 runs to 12 residues. The CDR3 DNA is TGTGCCAGCTCATGGGGACAAGAGACCCAGTACTTC. Translation: CASSWGQETQYF.